This entry describes one T cell receptor beta chain. Profiled with immunoSEQ multiplex PCR; TCRdb holds only in-frame clones, not every one. The data hold 69,000 or so clones, with 91% observed a single time. The sample originates from a study of T cell changes during pregnancy in multiple sclerosis. This CDR3 is built from 16 residues. Germline CDR1 and CDR2: MNHEY and SVGAGI. Trimming stripped 0 bases from V and 6 bases from J, with 18 bases between. Here the sequenced sample was CD4+ T cells from peripheral blood mononuclear cells, taken in the third trimester of pregnancy. The chain links TRBV6-5 to TRBJ2-7, with D perhaps matching TRBD1 (6 bases). This sequence was found in a female donor in good health, enrolled as a control in a pregnancy study. This chain's CDR3 is CASSYSPGQIGSEQYF. CDR3 DNA sequence: TGTGCCAGCAGTTACTCACCGGGACAAATAGGGTCCGAGCAGTACTTC.